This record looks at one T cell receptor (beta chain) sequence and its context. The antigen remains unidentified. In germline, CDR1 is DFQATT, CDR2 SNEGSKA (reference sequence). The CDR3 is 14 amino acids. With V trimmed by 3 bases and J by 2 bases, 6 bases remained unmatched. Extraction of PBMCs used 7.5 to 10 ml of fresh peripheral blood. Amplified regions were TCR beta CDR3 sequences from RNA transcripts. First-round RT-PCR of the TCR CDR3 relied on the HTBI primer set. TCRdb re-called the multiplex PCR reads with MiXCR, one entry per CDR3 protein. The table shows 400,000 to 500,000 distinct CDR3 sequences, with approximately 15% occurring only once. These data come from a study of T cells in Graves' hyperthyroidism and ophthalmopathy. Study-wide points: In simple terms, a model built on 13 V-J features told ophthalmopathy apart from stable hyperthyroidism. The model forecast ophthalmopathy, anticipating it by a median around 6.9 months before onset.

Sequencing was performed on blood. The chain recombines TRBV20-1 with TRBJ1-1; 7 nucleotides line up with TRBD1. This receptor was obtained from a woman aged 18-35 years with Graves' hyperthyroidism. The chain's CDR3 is CSASLTGANTEAFF. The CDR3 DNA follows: TGCAGTGCTAGCCTTACAGGGGCTAACACTGAAGCTTTCTTT.